This TCR beta chain was obtained from a study of identical twins. TCRdb redid the calling of the 5' RACE reads with MiXCR, one entry per CDR3 protein. The sample includes hundreds of thousands of distinct CDR3 sequences, around 12% of them seen just once. The germline V gene has CDR1 LNHDA and CDR2 SQIVND (reference sequence). The CDR3 sequence is 17 residues long. The ends were cut back, 6 bases at V and 1 base at J, with 19 bases in the middle. This clonotype was counted only a few times. The same sample was also studied in work on yellow fever vaccine responses in identical twins.

The origin of this receptor is a woman between 18 and 29 years old in good health. Sequencing was done on a sample of PBMCs. The gene calls are TRBV19 and TRBJ2-1; possibly TRBD2 for D (6 bases). The CDR3 DNA is TGTGCCAGTAGCGTCCTAGCGCTAAGGGTATCCTACAATGAGCAGTTCTTC. It codes for CASSVLALRVSYNEQFF. Variable domain in full (rest from reference TRBV19 and TRBJ2-1): DGGITQSPKYLFRKEGQNVTLSCEQNLNHDAMYWYRQDPGQGLRLIYYSQIVNDFQKGDIAEGYSVSREKKESFPLTVTSAQKNPTAFYLCASSVLALRVSYNEQFFGPGTRLTVL.